What follows is one T cell receptor (beta chain) and its context. The CDR3 consists of 14 residues. Trimming took off 4 bases at V and 7 bases at J, with 11 bases between the two ends. The germline gives CDR1 SEHNR, CDR2 FQNEAQ (reference sequence). This record comes from a study of shared clonotypes between healthy human individuals. Study details: A couple of women and a few men aged 18 to 49 made up the donors.

The assay was immunoSEQ multiplex PCR, and TCRdb's table has in-frame clones only and misses some. The table lists about 2.1 million clones, around 93% of them singletons. Cells designated naive CD8 were CD45RO-negative and were positively selected for CCR7, with terminally differentiated effector memory CD45RA+ cells excluded. This clonotype was obtained from a man aged 18 to 30 in good health. Some clones in this sample may be carry-over from other donors' samples. The sample was naive CD8+ T cells from PBMCs. This chain links TRBV7-9 with TRBJ2-6; D is unclear. CDR3 nucleotide sequence: TGTGCCAGCAGCTCAATGACACATGCCAACGTCCTGACTTTC. Translation: CASSSMTHANVLTF.